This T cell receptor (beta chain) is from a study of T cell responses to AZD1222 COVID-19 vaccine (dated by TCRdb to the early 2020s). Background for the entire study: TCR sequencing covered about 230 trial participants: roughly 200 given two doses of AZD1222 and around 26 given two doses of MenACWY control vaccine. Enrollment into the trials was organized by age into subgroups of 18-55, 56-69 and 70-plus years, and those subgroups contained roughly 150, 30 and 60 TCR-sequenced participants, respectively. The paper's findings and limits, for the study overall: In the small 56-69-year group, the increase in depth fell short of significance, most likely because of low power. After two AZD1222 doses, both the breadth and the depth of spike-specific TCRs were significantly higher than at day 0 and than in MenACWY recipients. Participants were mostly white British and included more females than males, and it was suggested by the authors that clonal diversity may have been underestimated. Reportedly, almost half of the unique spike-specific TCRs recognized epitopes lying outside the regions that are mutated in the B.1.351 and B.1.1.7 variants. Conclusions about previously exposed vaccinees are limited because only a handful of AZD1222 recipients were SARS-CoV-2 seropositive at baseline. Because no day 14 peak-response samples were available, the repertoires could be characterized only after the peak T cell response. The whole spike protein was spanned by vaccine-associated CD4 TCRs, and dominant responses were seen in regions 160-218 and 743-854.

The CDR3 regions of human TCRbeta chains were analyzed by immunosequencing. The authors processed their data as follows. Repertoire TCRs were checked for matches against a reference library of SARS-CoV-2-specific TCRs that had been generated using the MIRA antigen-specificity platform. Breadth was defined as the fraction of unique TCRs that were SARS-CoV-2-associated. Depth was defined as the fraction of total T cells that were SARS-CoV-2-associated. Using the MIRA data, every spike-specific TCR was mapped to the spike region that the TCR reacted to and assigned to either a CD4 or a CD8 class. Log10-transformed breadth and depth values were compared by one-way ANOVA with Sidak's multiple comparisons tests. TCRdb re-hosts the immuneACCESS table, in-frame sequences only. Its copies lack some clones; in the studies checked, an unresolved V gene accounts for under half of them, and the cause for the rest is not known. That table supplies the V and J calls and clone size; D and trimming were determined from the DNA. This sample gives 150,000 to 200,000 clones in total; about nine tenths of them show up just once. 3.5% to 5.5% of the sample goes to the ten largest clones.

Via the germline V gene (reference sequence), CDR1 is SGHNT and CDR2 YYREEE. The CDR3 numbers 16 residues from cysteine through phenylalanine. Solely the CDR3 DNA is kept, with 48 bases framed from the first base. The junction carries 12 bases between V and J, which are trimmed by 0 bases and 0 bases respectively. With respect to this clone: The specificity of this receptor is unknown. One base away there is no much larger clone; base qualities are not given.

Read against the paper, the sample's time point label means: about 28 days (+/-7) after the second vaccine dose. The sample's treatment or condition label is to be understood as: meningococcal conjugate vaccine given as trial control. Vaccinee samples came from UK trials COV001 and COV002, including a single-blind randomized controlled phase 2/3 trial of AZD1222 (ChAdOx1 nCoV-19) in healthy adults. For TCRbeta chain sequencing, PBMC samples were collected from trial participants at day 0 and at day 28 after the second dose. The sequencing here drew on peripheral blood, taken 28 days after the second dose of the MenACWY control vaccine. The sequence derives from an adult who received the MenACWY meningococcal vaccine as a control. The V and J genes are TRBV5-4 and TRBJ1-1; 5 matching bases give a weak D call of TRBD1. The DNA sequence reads TGTGCCAGCAGCTTGGGTCGACAGACCCTGAACACTGAAGCTTTCTTT. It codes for CASSLGRQTLNTEAFF.